This is a list of T cell receptor beta chains from one sample in a study of Graves' ophthalmopathy and Graves' hyperthyroidism. MiXCR, applied by TCRdb to the multiplex PCR reads, yields one record per CDR3 protein. The sample lists about 370,000 distinct CDR3 sequences; about 15% were seen once. Sequences were obtained from peripheral blood. The source is an adult woman with stable Graves' hyperthyroidism. Both conserved end residues are trimmed from each CDR3.

v_call cdr3_aa
TRBV20-1 SARHRPGEARETQY
TRBV29-1 SVEVAAPVETQY
TRBV20-1 SARQGSSGYT
TRBV30 ARAQAGAYGYT
TRBV6-5 ASSYSRETPAYEQY
TRBV6-5 ASSYSSRTYSYEQY
TRBV19 ARLRVRAF
TRBV6-1 ASSEARTSGTYEQY
TRBV11-1 ASSGGGFGNIQY
TRBV4-1 ASSQSTGVSNQPQH
TRBV6-1 ASLGANTEAF
TRBV25-1 ASKSTALQETQY
TRBV6-1 ATRLANQPQH
TRBV6-2/TRBV6-3 ASSYHRTDQETQY
TRBV6-5 ASSYVRGAGELF
TRBV29-1 SVEDNNRTTYEQY
TRBV12-3/TRBV12-4 ASSSARGWETQY
TRBV6-1 ASRHGRNTGELF
TRBV11-3 ASSTGLAGGEQY
TRBV30 AWSPTRGETQY
TRBV6-5 ASSYSGTGGLNTEAF
TRBV6-1 ASSTFGGLEGQPQH
TRBV6-1 ASTRAPSYDQY
TRBV6-5 ASRTGTGNYGYT
TRBV30 AWRGAGANVLT
TRBV30 AAGVGGYNQPQH
TRBV20-1 SARARRQGTDAF
TRBV28 ASSPGLSHYTGELF
TRBV6-2/TRBV6-3 ASRLTLGTGFADTQY
TRBV18 ASSPRERAPLH
TRBV2 ASSQGGATGELF
TRBV10-3 AISGDRDTEAF
TRBV5-1 ASSSEPGQAFPYEQY
TRBV7-9 ASTSTTGIFLETQY
TRBV27 ASSLSAGGFEAQY
TRBV7-8 ASSPRTGGGTEAF
TRBV5-1 ASSPGRSYEQY
TRBV2 ASSGDRVGSYNEQF
TRBV12-3/TRBV12-4 ASSFSLAYRAQEDIQY
TRBV5-1 ASSLGRLTLRYSNQPQH
TRBV5-4 AEGGQY
TRBV19 ASSIIGQSNTEAF
TRBV6-7 ATRGQTYEQY
TRBV20-1 SATDRGRVHEQY
TRBV6-5 ASSYFGRWELF
TRBV12-3/TRBV12-4 ASSLQGGELF
TRBV3-1 ASSQEGGSYEQY
TRBV27 ASSFGLAGGATGELF
TRBV27 ASSSVRATSSYEQY
TRBV24-1 ATRTGNTGELF
TRBV5-1 ASSPSRTEETQY
TRBV12-3/TRBV12-4 ASSLIGTEAF
TRBV5-1 ASSLDTGPQETQY